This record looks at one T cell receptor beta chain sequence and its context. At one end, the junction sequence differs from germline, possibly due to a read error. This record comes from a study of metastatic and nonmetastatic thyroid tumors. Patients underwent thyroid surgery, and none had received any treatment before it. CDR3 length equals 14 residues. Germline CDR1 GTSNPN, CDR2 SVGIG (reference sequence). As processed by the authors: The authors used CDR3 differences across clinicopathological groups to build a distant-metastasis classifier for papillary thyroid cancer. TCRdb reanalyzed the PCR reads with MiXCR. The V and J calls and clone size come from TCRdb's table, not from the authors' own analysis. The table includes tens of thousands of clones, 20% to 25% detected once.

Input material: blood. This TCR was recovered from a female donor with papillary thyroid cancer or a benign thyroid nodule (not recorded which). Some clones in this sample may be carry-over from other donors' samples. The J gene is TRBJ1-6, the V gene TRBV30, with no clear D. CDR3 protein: CVWSVLLYNSPLDF. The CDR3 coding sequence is TGTGTCTGGAGTGTCTTACTGTATAATTCACCCCTCGACTTT. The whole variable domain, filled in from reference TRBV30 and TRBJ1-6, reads SQTIHQWPATLVQPVGSPLSLECTVEGTSNPNLYWYRQAAGRGLQLLFYSVGIGQISSEVPQNLSASRPQDRQFILSSKKLLLSDSGFYLCVWSVLLYNSPLDFGNGTRLTVT.